This entry is about one T cell receptor beta chain. These data are taken from a study of blood T cell repertoires in COVID-19. The overall study: Collection of acute and convalescent COVID-19 samples took place in the United States, Italy and Spain.

V lost 0 bases, J lost 6 bases, and 7 bases stayed unmatched. The CDR3 is made up of 15 amino acids. Germline V CDR1 and CDR2: SGHRS, YFSETQ. As handled by the study authors: Using reference gene primer amplification, nucleated cell counts were estimated. Sequencing was performed with immunoSEQ multiplex PCR; in TCRdb, only in-frame clones are kept and a portion is missing. V and J calls and clone size follow that table, whereas D and trimming were derived from the DNA. Among 150,000 to 200,000 clones listed, 80% to 90% were seen once. The receptor comes from an older woman who had recovered from COVID-19. The gene calls are TRBV5-1 and TRBJ2-7, with 9 bases lining up with TRBD1. The sequenced material came from peripheral blood. The CDR3 sequence: CASSLEGDRVLEQYF. The CDR3 nucleotides are TGCGCCAGCAGCTTGGAGGGGGACAGGGTCCTCGAGCAGTACTTC.